These 22 T cell receptor beta chains were sequenced from one sample in a study of breast tumors, draining lymph nodes, adjacent tissues. Breast cancer patients provided tissue from their axillary draining lymph nodes. TCRdb used MiXCR to reprocess the multiplex PCR reads, holding one entry per CDR3 protein. The data contain about 110,000 distinct CDR3 sequences, around 30% of them singletons. Sequenced sample: axillary lymph node tissue. These receptors were obtained from a female donor with breast cancer. Some clones in this sample may be carry-over from other donors' samples.

In this sample, this clonotype turned up many times. This sequence joins TRBV7-2 and TRBJ2-1, with unresolved D. Per the germline V gene, CDR1 is SGHTA and CDR2 is FQGNSA. Trimming removed 2 bases at V and 7 bases at J, with 3 bases between. This CDR3 spans 11 amino acids. This CDR3 is CASSLLNEQFF. The CDR3 nucleotides read TGTGCCAGCAGCTTATTGAATGAGCAGTTCTTC.

In this sample, this clonotype turned up many times. The chain links TRBV7-3 to TRBJ2-3; the match to TRBD2 covers 9 bases. Germline lookup yields CDR1 SGHTA and CDR2 FQGTGA. The CDR3 totals 16 residues. J was trimmed by 5 bases and V by 5 bases; bases with no gene match: 11. This CDR3 is CASSSRGGGAGDTQYF. In DNA, the CDR3 is TGTGCCAGCAGCAGCAGAGGCGGGGGGGCCGGAGATACGCAGTATTTT.

This clonotype was seen ten or more times. The J gene is TRBJ2-3, the V gene TRBV5-6, with a weak D call TRBD2 (6 bases). The CDR3 extends over 16 amino acids. Looked up from germline, CDR1 is SGHDT and CDR2 is YYEEEE. Trimming cost V 0 bases and J 1 base, with 12 bases left between them. The CDR3 DNA sequence: TGTGCCAGCAGCTTGGTTATCGGAGGGGGCACAGATACGCAGTATTTT. Protein: CASSLVIGGGTDTQYF.

In its sample, this clonotype was seen many times. This sequence joins TRBV7-8 and TRBJ1-3; 7 bases are a match to TRBD1. Trimming took 7 bases from V and 4 from J; bases not matched to a gene: 10. The germline V gene encodes CDR1 SGHVS and CDR2 FQNEAQ. The CDR3 runs 15 residues. The chain's CDR3 is CASTIRTGSGNTIYF. CDR3 sequence (DNA): TGTGCCAGCACCATCCGGACAGGATCGGGAAACACCATATATTTT.

There are many counts of this clonotype. This sequence joins TRBV6-5 and TRBJ1-2; 8 nucleotides agree with TRBD1. In germline, CDR1 is MNHEY, CDR2 SVGAGI. Trimming took 7 bases from V and 3 from J; bases not matched to a gene: 10. The CDR3 has 15 residues. The CDR3 spells CASTPSGGGHYGYTF. CDR3 nucleotides: TGTGCCAGCACTCCCTCAGGGGGCGGTCACTATGGCTACACCTTC.

This clonotype was detected many times. The chain uses TRBV7-2 and TRBJ2-3; no clear D. The germline V gene has CDR1 SGHTA and CDR2 FQGNSA. Trimming removed 1 base at V and 6 bases at J, with 11 bases between. The CDR3 totals 14 residues. The DNA of the CDR3 is TGTGCCAGCAGCTTAGTGCGGTTCCGGGATACGCAGTATTTT. Its protein product is CASSLVRFRDTQYF.

Note on this clonotype: This could be a read error, since a much larger clone is one nucleotide away. Without the conserved terminal phenylalanine or tryptophan, this CDR3 likely stems from a read error. This chain uses TRBV13 with TRBJ2-5; TRBD1 aligns across 9 bases. V was clipped by 5 bases and J by 6 bases; unmatched bases: 7. The CDR3 sequence is 14 residues long. Germline CDR1 PRHDT, CDR2 FYEKMQ (reference sequence). The chain's CDR3 is CASSLRTGVKTQYS. DNA for the CDR3: TGTGCCAGCAGCCTCAGGACAGGGGTTAAGACCCAGTACTCC.

Points on this clonotype: This may be a read error, as it is one base from a much larger clone. The chain links TRBV7-9 to TRBJ1-1; D unclear. Germline V gives CDR1 SEHNR, CDR2 FQNEAQ (reference sequence). There are 13 residues in the CDR3. Here the CDR3 reads CVSTRTVNTEAFF. CDR3 in DNA: TGTGTCAGCACCAGGACGGTGAACACTGAAGCTTTCTTT.

This clonotype was observed at least ten times. This chain links TRBV28 with TRBJ2-7; D possibly corresponds to TRBD2 (5 bases). The CDR3 is made up of 13 amino acids. V lost 8 bases and J 2 bases, leaving 13 bases between the germline ends. The germline gives CDR1 MDHEN, CDR2 SYDVKM. CDR3 region: CASGLGSAYEQYF. CDR3 sequence (DNA): TGTGCCAGCGGACTCGGATCGGCCTACGAGCAGTACTTC. The variable domain in full, completed from reference TRBV28 and TRBJ2-7, reads DVKVTQSSRYLVKRTGEKVFLECVQDMDHENMFWYRQDPGLGLRLIYFSYDVKMKEKGDIPEGYSVSREKKERFSLILESASTNQTSMYLCASGLGSAYEQYFGPGTRLTVT.

Many counts were recorded for this clonotype. The V call is TRBV6-5, the J call TRBJ2-2; either TRBD1 or TRBD2 may supply D (6 bases each). The CDR3 has 14 amino acids. Germline-derived CDR1 and CDR2 are MNHEY and SVGAGI. Trimming took off 2 bases at V and 5 bases at J, with 9 bases between the two ends. The CDR3 region is CASSYAGTTGELFF. The CDR3 region has the DNA TGTGCCAGCAGTTACGCGGGGACAACCGGGGAGCTGTTTTTT.

This clonotype was detected many times. V gene TRBV20-1 combines with J gene TRBJ2-1; D ambiguous. The CDR3 runs to 11 residues. Germline CDR1 is DFQATT and CDR2 is SNEGSKA (reference sequence). Trimming took off 1 base at V and 8 bases at J, with 6 bases between the two ends. The CDR3: CSARVVYEQFF. CDR3 in DNA: TGCAGTGCTAGAGTGGTCTATGAGCAGTTCTTC.

A note on this clonotype: This CDR3 is missing its conserved last phenylalanine or tryptophan, likely due to a read error. The DNA is left out, because the CDR3 cannot be placed on it with certainty; the CDR3 is given as TCRdb lists it. The chain uses TRBV20-1 and TRBJ2-3; no DNA check was done on the table's D call, TRBD1. Germline V gives CDR1 DFQATT, CDR2 SNEGSKA (reference sequence). The CDR3 is 11 residues long, ends included. CDR3 protein: CSARDEGTGVI.

This clonotype was observed at least ten times. V is TRBV3-1 and J is TRBJ2-1; D might be TRBD1 (6 bases). This CDR3 region has 12 residues. V was clipped by 3 bases and J by 9 bases, with 9 bases between them. Germline CDR1 LGHDT, CDR2 YNNKEL (reference sequence). The CDR3 DNA reads as TGTGCCAGCAGCCACCCAGGGGCTGAGCAGTTCTTC. The encoded protein is CASSHPGAEQFF.

V gene TRBV20-1 combines with J gene TRBJ1-1, with D unresolved. The V gene's germline CDR1 is DFQATT and CDR2 SNEGSKA (reference sequence). Between the trimmed V and J ends, which lost 3 bases and 0 bases, there was a span of 8 bases. This CDR3 has 13 amino acids. The CDR3 DNA is TGCAGTGCTAGCGTTACAGTGAACACTGAAGCTTTCTTT. It yields the protein CSASVTVNTEAFF.

This clonotype has a count of ten or more. The chain carries TRBV6-1 and TRBJ2-7; D uncertain. This CDR3 comprises 16 residues. Trimming shortened V by 5 bases and J by 0 bases, and 17 bases separated the two germline ends. Per germline, CDR1 MNHNS and CDR2 SASEGT. The CDR3, as DNA: TGTGCCAGCAGTCAAATTCGGGTCTCGAGCTCCTACGAGCAGTACTTC. Encoded protein: CASSQIRVSSSYEQYF.

This clonotype turned up a few times. A much larger clonotype is one base distant, so this may be a read error. The V gene is TRBV3-2, the J gene TRBJ2-5; the table's D gene call, TRBD2, was not cross checked with the DNA. TRBV3-2 is annotated as a pseudogene. The CDR3 is made up of 17 amino acids. The chain's CDR3 is CASSLGLAGDGDETQYF. CDR3 DNA: TGTGCCAGCAGCCTGGGACTAGCGGGGGATGGAGACGAGACCCAGTACTTC.

This clonotype has ten or more counts. The chain carries TRBV20-1 and TRBJ1-2; 7 bases map to TRBD1. Germline V gene lookup returns CDR1 DFQATT and CDR2 SNEGSKA (reference sequence). V lost 3 bases and J lost 8; bases outside the gene matches: 6. The length of the CDR3 is 12 residues. CDR3 DNA sequence: TGCAGTGCTAGCGTTCAGGGGGGAGGCTACACCTTC. It encodes CSASVQGGGYTF.

This clonotype was observed many times. The gene calls are TRBV5-1 and TRBJ2-5; 8 positions match TRBD1. CDR1 is SGHRS, CDR2 YFSETQ, per germline. The CDR3 contains 15 residues. Trimming removed 0 bases from V and 1 base from J; junction bases left unmatched: 2. CDR3: CASSLETGVQETQYF. CDR3 bases: TGCGCCAGCAGCTTGGAGACAGGGGTCCAAGAGACCCAGTACTTC.

With regard to this clonotype: A much larger clone sits a single nucleotide away, making a read error possible. The chain has TRBV7-9 and TRBJ2-1; D possibly matches TRBD1 or TRBD2 (6 bases each). The CDR3 extends over 18 amino acids. The germline V gene encodes CDR1 SEHNR and CDR2 FQNEAQ (reference sequence). The CDR3 region has the DNA TGTGCCAGCAGCCAAAGGGGGTCCGGGACTGGGATTTACAGTGAGCAGTTCTTC. Amino acid sequence: CASSQRGSGTGIYSEQFF.

This clonotype was observed at least ten times. This chain joins TRBV4-1 and TRBJ2-1; D gene ambiguous. V was pared by 0 bases and J by 2 bases, with 5 bases between. The CDR3 has 14 residues. Germline V gene data show CDR1 as MGHRA and CDR2 as YSYEKL. The DNA for the CDR3 is TGCGCCAGCAGCCAAGATCCCGCCTACAATGAGCAGTTCTTC. Translation: CASSQDPAYNEQFF.

V and J are TRBV2 and TRBJ2-7, with TRBD1 matching over 9 bases. The CDR3 covers 14 residues. V trimming: 6 bases; J trimming: 2 bases; junction bases outside the gene matches: 5. The germline V gene has CDR1 SNHLY and CDR2 FYNNEI. The CDR3 DNA follows: TGTGCCAGCAGACCACAGGGGGCCCCCTACGAGCAGTACTTC. It yields the protein CASRPQGAPYEQYF.

This clonotype was seen many times. The chain combines TRBV29-1 with TRBJ2-5; 11 positions match TRBD2. J gave up 1 base and V 7 bases, and 11 bases lay outside the gene matches. The CDR3 length is 16 residues. The germline V gene has CDR1 SQVTM and CDR2 ANQGSEA. This CDR3 is CSALPGTSGFQETQYF. CDR3 in DNA: TGCAGCGCCCTACCAGGGACTAGCGGTTTCCAAGAGACCCAGTACTTC. Full variable domain (rest looked up from reference TRBV29-1 and TRBJ2-5): SAVISQKPSRDICQRGTSLTIQCQVDSQVTMMFWYRQQPGQSLTLIATANQGSEATYESGFVIDKFPISRPNLTFSTLTVSNMSPEDSSIYLCSALPGTSGFQETQYFGPGTRLLVL.